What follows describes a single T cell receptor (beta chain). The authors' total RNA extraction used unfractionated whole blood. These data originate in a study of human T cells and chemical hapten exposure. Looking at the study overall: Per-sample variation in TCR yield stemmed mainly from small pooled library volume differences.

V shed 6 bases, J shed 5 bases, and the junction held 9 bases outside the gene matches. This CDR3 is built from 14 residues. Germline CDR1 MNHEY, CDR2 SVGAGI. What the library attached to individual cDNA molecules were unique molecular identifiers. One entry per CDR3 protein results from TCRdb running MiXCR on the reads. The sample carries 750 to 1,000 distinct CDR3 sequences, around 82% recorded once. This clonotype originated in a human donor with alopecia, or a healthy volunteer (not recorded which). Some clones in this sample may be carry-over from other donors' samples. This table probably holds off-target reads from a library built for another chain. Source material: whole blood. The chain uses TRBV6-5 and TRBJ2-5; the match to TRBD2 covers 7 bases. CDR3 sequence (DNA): TGTGCCAGCAGCCGCGGGGGTCGGGGCGAGACCCAGTACTTC. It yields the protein CASSRGGRGETQYF.